This T cell receptor beta chain was observed in a study of T cell changes during pregnancy in multiple sclerosis. CDR3 length: 14 amino acids. The germline CDR1 and CDR2 sequences are SEHNR and FQNEAQ (reference sequence). V gave up 2 bases and J gave up 6 bases; unmatched junction bases: 4. Only in-frame clones appear in the TCRdb table, and some are missing; sequencing was by immunoSEQ multiplex PCR. The data hold tens of thousands of clones, with more than 85% observed a single time. The J gene is TRBJ2-3, the V gene TRBV7-9; 8 bases map to TRBD2. Source: peripheral blood, taken before pregnancy. The receptor was isolated from a female donor with multiple sclerosis, enrolled in a pregnancy study. This CDR3 is CASSLTGGPDTQYF. DNA for the CDR3: TGTGCCAGCAGCTTAACGGGAGGGCCGGATACGCAGTATTTT.